This T cell receptor beta chain originates from a study of T cell repertoires in cytomegalovirus infection (dated by TCRdb to about 2019). Context from the whole study: Donor HLA type was relevant to the analysis, as public TCR beta signatures indicated carriage of CMV infection together with the matching HLA type.

The run used an Illumina HiSeq 1500. Through fastp at Q25 and MiXCR, TCRdb rebuilt clones from the public reads, retaining in-frame beta chains. Every entry covers one CDR3 protein and lists the most common genes and DNA from its rows. This sample is represented by some 300,000 distinct CDR3 sequences; approximately 8.9% of them were singletons. The ten most abundant clones make up 2.5% of the sample. This clonotype was observed at least ten times. Its antigen remains unidentified. Base qualities are not at hand, and no much larger clone is one base apart. At the junction V is shortened by 1 base and J by 6 bases; bases outside the gene matches: 12. From the cysteine up to the phenylalanine, the CDR3 has a length of 17 residues. The only DNA kept is the CDR3, 51 bases in frame from the first base. Via the germline V gene (reference sequence), CDR1 is LNHDA and CDR2 SQIVND. The full study reports these points: Cumulative frequency of public TCR beta family members discriminated carriers of CMV infection plus the relevant HLA type in this cohort and an independent 352-donor cohort. In the ex vivo response, HLA-C-restricted CMV-specific TCR beta clonotypes were dominant, and in two of eight donors the single most frequent clonotype came from this HLA-C-restricted group.

Sequencing was done on a sample of PBMCs. Recombination joined TRBV19 with TRBJ1-1; TRBD1 fits 9 bases in the junction. The TCR comes from a human donor in good health (CMV status not recorded). Some clones in this sample may be carry-over from other donors' samples. The CDR3 region: CASSIVVPGQGKAEAFF. The sequenced DNA is TGTGCCAGTAGTATAGTCGTCCCGGGACAGGGAAAGGCTGAAGCTTTCTTT. The reference TRBV19 and TRBJ1-1 proteins fill in what lies around the CDR3, so the full variable domain reads DGGITQSPKYLFRKEGQNVTLSCEQNLNHDAMYWYRQDPGQGLRLIYYSQIVNDFQKGDIAEGYSVSREKKESFPLTVTSAQKNPTAFYLCASSIVVPGQGKAEAFFGQGTRLTVV.